This T cell receptor beta chain was recovered during a study of blood T cell repertoires in COVID-19. Study-wide context: The samples span acute and convalescent COVID-19 from the United States, Italy and Spain. T cells, B-cell-depleted T cells, or PBMCs supplied cDNA or gDNA.

Here immunoSEQ multiplex PCR was the method, and the copy in TCRdb shows in-frame clones only, minus some. Of approximately 190,000 clones listed, around 83% are singletons. Trimming removed 8 bases at V and 6 bases at J, with 25 bases between. CDR1 and CDR2 (germline): SGHNT, YYREEE (reference sequence). The CDR3 runs to 16 residues. The sequence derives from a woman aged 40 to 50 with acute or convalescent COVID-19. The rearrangement joins TRBV5-4 to TRBJ2-3, with D perhaps TRBD2 (7 bases). Sequencing was done on a sample of peripheral blood. CDR3 DNA sequence: TGTGCCAGTACCCGGGACCGGAGGAGGGGGGGGGATACGCAGTATTTT. Amino acids: CASTRDRRRGGDTQYF.